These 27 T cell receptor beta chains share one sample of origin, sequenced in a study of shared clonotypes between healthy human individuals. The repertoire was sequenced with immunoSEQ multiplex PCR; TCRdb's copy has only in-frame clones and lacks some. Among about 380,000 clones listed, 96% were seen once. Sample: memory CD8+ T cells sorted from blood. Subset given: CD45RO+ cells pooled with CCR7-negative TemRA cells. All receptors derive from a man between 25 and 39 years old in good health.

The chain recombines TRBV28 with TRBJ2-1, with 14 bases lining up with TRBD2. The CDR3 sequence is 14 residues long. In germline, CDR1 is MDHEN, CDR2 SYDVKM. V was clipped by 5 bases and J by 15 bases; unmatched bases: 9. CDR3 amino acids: CASSIPTSGRGRFF. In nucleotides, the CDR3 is TGTGCCAGCAGTATCCCGACTAGCGGGAGGGGTCGGTTCTTC.

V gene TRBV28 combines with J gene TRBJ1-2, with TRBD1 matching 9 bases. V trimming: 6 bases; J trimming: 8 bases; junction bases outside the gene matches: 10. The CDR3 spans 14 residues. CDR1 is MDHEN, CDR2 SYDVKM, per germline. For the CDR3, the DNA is TGTGCCAGCAGGGAACGTGGACAGGGGAGAGGCTACACCTTC. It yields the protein CASRERGQGRGYTF.

CDR3 coding DNA: TGCGCCAGCAGAGGACAGGGTTACACCGGGGAGCTGTTTTTT. Residues: CASRGQGYTGELFF. The rearrangement joins TRBV10-1 to TRBJ2-2; 8 positions match TRBD1. The ends lost 6 bases at V and 3 bases at J; junction bases unmatched: 3. Germline V CDR1 and CDR2: WNHNN, SYGVQD (reference sequence). This CDR3 region has 14 residues.

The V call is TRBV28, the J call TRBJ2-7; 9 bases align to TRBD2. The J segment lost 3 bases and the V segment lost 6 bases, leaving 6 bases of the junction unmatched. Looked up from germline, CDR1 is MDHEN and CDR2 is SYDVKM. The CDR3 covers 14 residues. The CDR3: CASSDLAGRYEQYF. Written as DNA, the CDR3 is TGTGCCAGCAGCGACCTAGCGGGACGCTACGAGCAGTACTTC.

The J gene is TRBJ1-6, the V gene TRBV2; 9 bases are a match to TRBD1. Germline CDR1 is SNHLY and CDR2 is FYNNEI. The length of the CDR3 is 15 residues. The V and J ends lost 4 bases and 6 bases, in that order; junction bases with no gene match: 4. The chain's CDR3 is CASSAGTGSNSPLHF. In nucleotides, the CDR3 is TGTGCCAGCAGTGCCGGGACAGGGTCTAATTCACCCCTCCACTTT.

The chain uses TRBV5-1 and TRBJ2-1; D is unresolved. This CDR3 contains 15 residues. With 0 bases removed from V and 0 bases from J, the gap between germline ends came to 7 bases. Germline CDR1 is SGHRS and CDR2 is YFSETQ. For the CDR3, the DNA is TGCGCCAGCAGCTTGGGGGTAAGCTCCTACAATGAGCAGTTCTTC. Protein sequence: CASSLGVSSYNEQFF.

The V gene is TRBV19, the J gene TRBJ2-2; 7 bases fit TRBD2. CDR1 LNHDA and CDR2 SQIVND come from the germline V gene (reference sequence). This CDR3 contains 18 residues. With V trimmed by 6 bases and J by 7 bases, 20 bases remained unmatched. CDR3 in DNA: TGTGCCAGTAGGAGGAGCGCGGGAGTATCGGTCCGGGGCGGGGAGCTGTTTTTT. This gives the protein CASRRSAGVSVRGGELFF.

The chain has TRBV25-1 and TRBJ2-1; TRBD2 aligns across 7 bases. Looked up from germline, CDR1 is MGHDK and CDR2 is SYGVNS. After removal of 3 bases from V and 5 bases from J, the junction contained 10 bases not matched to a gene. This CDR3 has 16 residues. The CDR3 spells CASSEWSGAGHNEQFF. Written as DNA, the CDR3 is TGTGCCAGCAGTGAGTGGAGCGGAGCGGGACACAATGAGCAGTTCTTC.

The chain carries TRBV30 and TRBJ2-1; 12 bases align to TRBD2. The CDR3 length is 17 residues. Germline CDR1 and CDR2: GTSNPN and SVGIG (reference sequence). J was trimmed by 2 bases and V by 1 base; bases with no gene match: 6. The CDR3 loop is CAWSAELAGGPYNEQFF. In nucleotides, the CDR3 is TGTGCCTGGAGTGCCGAACTAGCGGGAGGCCCCTACAATGAGCAGTTCTTC.

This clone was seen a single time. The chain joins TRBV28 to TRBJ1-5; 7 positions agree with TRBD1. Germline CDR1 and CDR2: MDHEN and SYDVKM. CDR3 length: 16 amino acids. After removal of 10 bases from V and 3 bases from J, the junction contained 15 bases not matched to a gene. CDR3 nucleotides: TGTGCCACCACGCCGACAGGGAGGGGGCTCAATCAGCCCCAGCATTTT. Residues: CATTPTGRGLNQPQHF.

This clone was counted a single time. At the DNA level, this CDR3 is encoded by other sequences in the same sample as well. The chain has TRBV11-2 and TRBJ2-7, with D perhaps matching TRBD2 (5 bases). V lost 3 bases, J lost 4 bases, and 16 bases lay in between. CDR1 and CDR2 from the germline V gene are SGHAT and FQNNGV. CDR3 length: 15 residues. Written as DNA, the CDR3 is TGTGCCAGCAGCTTTCCTAGGGCGGGTGGGTACGAGCAGTACTTC. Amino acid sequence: CASSFPRAGGYEQYF. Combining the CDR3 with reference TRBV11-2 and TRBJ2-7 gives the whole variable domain EAGVAQSPRYKIIEKRQSVAFWCNPISGHATLYWYQQILGQGPKLLIQFQNNGVVDDSQLPKDRFSAERLKGVDSTLKIQPAKLEDSAVYLCASSFPRAGGYEQYFGPGTRLTVT.

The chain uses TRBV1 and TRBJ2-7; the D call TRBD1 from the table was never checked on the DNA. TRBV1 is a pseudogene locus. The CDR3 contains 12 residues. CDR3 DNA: TGCACCAACCGGACGGACACCTACGAGCAGTACTTC. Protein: CTNRTDTYEQYF.

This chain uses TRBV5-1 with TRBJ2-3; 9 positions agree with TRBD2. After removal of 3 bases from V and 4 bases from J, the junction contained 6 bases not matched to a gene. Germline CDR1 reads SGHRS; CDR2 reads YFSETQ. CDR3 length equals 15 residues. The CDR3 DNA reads TGCGCCAGCAGCTCCAGCGGGAGGAGGGCAGATACGCAGTATTTT. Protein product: CASSSSGRRADTQYF. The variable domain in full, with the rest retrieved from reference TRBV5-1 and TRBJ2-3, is KAGVTQTPRYLIKTRGQQVTLSCSPISGHRSVSWYQQTPGQGLQFLFEYFSETQRNKGNFPGRFSGRQFSNSRSEMNVSTLELGDSALYLCASSSSGRRADTQYFGPGTRLTVL.

The CDR3 DNA reads TGTGCCAGCAGTGAGGTGATACATACGCAGTATTTT. Translation gives CASSEVIHTQYF. The chain uses TRBV2 and TRBJ2-3; D is uncertain. The CDR3 spans 12 residues. V lost 3 bases, J lost 7 bases, and 8 bases lay in between. The germline V gene encodes CDR1 SNHLY and CDR2 FYNNEI.

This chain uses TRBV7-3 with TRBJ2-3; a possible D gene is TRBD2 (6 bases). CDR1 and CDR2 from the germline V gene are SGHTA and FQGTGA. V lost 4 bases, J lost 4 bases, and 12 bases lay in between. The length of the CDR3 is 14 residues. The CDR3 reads CASSSAGGADTQYF. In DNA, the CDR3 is TGTGCCAGCAGCTCCGCCGGGGGAGCAGATACGCAGTATTTT.

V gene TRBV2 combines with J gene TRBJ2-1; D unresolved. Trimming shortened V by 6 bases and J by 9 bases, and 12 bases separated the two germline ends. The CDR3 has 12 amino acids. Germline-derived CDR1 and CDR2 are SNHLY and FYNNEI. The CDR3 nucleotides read TGTGCCAGCAGCACACGTAAGGGTGAGCAGTTCTTC. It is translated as CASSTRKGEQFF.

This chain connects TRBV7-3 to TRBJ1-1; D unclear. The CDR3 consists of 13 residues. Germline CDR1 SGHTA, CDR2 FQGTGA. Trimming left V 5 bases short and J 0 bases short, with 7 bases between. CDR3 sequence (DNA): TGTGCCAGCAGCGTGAACATGAACACTGAAGCTTTCTTT. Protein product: CASSVNMNTEAFF.

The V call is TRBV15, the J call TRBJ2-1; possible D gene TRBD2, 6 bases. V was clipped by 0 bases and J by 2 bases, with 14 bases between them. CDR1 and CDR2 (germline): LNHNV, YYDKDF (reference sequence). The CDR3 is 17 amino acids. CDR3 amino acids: CATSRDLQRVTYNEQFF. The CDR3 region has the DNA TGTGCCACCAGCAGAGATTTGCAGCGGGTCACCTACAATGAGCAGTTCTTC.

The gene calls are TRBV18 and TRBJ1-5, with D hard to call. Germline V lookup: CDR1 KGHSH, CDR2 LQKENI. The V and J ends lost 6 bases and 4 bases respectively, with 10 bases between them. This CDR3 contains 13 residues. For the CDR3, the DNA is TGTGCCAGCTCGGCGGACCATAATCAGCCCCAGCATTTT. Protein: CASSADHNQPQHF.

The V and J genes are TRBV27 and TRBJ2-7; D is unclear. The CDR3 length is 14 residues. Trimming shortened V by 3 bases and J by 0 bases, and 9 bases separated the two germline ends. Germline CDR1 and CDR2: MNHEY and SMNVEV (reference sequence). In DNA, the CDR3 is TGTGCCAGCAGTTTGGGGTGGGCCTCCTACGAGCAGTACTTC. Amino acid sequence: CASSLGWASYEQYF.

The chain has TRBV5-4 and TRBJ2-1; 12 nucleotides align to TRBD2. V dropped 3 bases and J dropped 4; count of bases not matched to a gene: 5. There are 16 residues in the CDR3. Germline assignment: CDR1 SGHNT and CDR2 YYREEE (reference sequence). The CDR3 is CASSSATSGRYNEQFF. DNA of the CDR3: TGTGCCAGCAGCTCAGCTACTAGCGGGAGGTACAATGAGCAGTTCTTC.

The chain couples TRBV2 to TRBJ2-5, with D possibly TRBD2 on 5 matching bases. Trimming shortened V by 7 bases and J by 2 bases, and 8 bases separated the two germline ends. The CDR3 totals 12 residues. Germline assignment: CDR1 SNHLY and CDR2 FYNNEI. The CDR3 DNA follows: TGTGCCAGCATCTTAGCGCAAGAGACCCAGTACTTC. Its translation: CASILAQETQYF.

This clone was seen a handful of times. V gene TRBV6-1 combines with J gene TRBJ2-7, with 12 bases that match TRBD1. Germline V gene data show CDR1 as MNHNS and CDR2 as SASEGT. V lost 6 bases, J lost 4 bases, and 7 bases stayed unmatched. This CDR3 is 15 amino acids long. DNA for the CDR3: TGTGCCAGCAGGACGGGGACAGGGGGCGGGTACGAGCAGTACTTC. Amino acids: CASRTGTGGGYEQYF.

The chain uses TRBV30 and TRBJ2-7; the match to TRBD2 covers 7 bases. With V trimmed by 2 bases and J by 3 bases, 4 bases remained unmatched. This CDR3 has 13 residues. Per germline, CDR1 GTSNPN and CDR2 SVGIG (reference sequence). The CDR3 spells CAWSLAGLYEQYF. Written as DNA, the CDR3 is TGTGCCTGGAGTTTAGCGGGCCTCTACGAGCAGTACTTC.

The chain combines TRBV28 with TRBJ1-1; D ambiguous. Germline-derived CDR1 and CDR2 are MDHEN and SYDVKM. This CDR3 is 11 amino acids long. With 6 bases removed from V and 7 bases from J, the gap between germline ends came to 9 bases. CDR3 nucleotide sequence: TGTGCCAGCAGCCTACTGAATGAAGCTTTCTTT. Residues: CASSLLNEAFF.

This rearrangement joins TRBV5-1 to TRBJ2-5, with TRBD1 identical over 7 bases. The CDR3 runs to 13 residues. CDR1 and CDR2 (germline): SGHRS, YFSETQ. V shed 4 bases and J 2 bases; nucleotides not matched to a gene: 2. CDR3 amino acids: CASSQGVQETQYF. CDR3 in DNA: TGCGCCAGCAGCCAGGGGGTACAAGAGACCCAGTACTTC.

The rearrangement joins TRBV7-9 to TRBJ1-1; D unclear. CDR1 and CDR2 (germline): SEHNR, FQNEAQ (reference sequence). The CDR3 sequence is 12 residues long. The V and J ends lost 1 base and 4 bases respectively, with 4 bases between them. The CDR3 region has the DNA TGTGCCAGCAGCTTAGTCAGCACTGAAGCTTTCTTT. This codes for CASSLVSTEAFF.